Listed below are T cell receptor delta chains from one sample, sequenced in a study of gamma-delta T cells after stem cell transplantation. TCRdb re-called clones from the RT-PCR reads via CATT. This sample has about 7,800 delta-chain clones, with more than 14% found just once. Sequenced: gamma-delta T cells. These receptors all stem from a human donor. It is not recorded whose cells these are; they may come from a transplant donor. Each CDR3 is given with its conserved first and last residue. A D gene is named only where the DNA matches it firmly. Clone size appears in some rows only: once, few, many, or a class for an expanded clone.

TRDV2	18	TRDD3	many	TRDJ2	TGTGCCTGTGACACCGTCTGGGGGATACCAACTTTGACAGCACAACTCTTCTTT	CACDTVWGIPTLTAQLFF
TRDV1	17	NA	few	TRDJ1	TGTGCTCTTGGGGAACAGGCACGGCTCCCTACTATCAGACAACTCATCTTT	CALGEQARLPTIRQLIF
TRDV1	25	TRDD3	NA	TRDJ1	TGTGCTCTTGGGGGCCCCAAGCCCCCTACGAGAGTGGTTACTGGGGGATACGCGTACACCGATAAACTCATCTTT	CALGGPKPPTRVVTGGYAYTDKLIF
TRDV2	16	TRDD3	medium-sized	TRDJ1	TGTGCCTGTGACACCCGTACTGGGGGGTACACCGATAAACTCATCTTT	CACDTRTGGYTDKLIF
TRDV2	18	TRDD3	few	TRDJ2	TGTGCCTGTGACAAAGTACTGGGGGATACGGCTTTGACAGCACAACTCTTCTTT	CACDKVLGDTALTAQLFF
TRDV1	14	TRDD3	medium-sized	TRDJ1	TGTGCTCTTCGTTTACTGGGGGATACGGGTAAACTCATCTTT	CALRLLGDTGKLIF
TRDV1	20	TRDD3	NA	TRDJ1	TGTGCTCTTGGGGAACTTCCTAAATTTAGGGGATACCTGAACACCGATAAACTCATCTTC	CALGELPKFRGYLNTDKLIF
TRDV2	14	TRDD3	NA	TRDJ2	TGTGCCTGTGACTGGGGGACTTTGACAGCACAACCCTTCTTT	CACDWGTLTAQPFF
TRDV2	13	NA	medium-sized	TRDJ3	TGTGCCTGTGACACCTGGGACACCCGACAGATGTTTTTC	CACDTWDTRQMFF
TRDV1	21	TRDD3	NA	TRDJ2	TGTGCTCTTGGGGAAGGGTTAGGGTTAACTGGGGGAGGGGCTTTGACAGCACAACTCTTCTTT	CALGEGLGLTGGGALTAQLFF
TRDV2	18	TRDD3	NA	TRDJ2	TGTGCCTGTGAAATAGTATGGGGGATACAGTCTTTGACAGCACAACTCTTCTTT	CACEIVWGIQSLTAQLFF
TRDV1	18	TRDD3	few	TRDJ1	TGTGCTCTTGGGGAACCCACCTCTGGGGGCCAATACACCGATAAACTCATCTTT	CALGEPTSGGQYTDKLIF
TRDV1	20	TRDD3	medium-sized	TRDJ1	TGTGCTCTTGGGGAACCTGAGGTTCCCATTGGGGCGTACTGGGGGACCGAACTCATCTTT	CALGEPEVPIGAYWGTELIF
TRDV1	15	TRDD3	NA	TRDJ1	TGTGCCCTTGGGGCGTACTGGGGGATATTCGATAAACTCATCTTT	CALGAYWGIFDKLIF
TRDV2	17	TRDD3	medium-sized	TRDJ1	TGTGCCTGTGTCTCCCTACTGGGGGATAAGGCGGGGGATAAACTCATCTTT	CACVSLLGDKAGDKLIF
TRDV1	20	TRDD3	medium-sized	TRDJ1	TGTGCTCTTGGGGCGACAGCTTCCCCACGTACTGGGGCGTTCTGCGATAAACTCATCTTT	CALGATASPRTGAFCDKLIF
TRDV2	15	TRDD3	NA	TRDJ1	TGTGCCTGTGACATACTGGGGGTTCACACCGATAAACTCATCTTT	CACDILGVHTDKLIF
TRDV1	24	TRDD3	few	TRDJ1	TGTGCTCTTGGGGGAAATTGGTCCTACGTTCTTAACTGGGGGATACTCCGAAAACTCGATAAACTCATCTTT	CALGGNWSYVLNWGILRKLDKLIF
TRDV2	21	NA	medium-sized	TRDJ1	TGTGCCTGTGACACCGTGGGATTACAGGCCCACCCTCGGGGAAGGACCGATAAACTCATCTTT	CACDTVGLQAHPRGRTDKLIF
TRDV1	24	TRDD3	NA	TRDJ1	TGTGCTCTTGGGGAACTATTTCTTAGACCCGACGACTGGGGGATACTTATATACACCGATAAACTCATCTTT	CALGELFLRPDDWGILIYTDKLIF
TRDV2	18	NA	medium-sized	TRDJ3	TGTGCCTGTGACCCTCACGGGGGAAACTCCTGGGACACCCGACAGATGTTTTTC	CACDPHGGNSWDTRQMFF
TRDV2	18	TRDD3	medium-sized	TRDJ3	TGTGCCTGTGACACGGTACTGGGGAGCTCCTGGGACACCCGACAGATGTTTTTC	CACDTVLGSSWDTRQMFF
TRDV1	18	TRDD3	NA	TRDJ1	TGTGCTCTTGGGGACGCCTCTTCCCCTGGGGGACCAACCGATAAACTCACCTTT	CALGDASSPGGPTDKLTF
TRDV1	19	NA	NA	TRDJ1	TGTGCTCTTGGGGAATCCTCCCTTTTGGACTGGGAATACACCGATAAACTCATCTTT	CALGESSLLDWEYTDKLIF
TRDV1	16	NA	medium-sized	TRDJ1	TGTGCTCTTGGGGAATCTTTCGGACGGTACACCGATAAACTCATCTTT	CALGESFGRYTDKLIF
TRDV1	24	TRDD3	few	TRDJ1	TGTGCTCTTGGGGAACTTCTAAACTCCTTACTGGGGGATACGCGGCGGGGGTACACCGATAAACTCATCTTT	CALGELLNSLLGDTRRGYTDKLIF
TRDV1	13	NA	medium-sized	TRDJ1	TGTGCTCTTGGGGTCCCAAACACCGATAAACTCATCTTT	CALGVPNTDKLIF
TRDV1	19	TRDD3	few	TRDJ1	TGTGCTCTTGGGGAACTACTACTATGGGGGATCCGACTCACCGATAAACTCATCTTT	CALGELLLWGIRLTDKLIF
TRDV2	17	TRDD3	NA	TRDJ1	TGTGCCTGTGATTCCGTACTGGGGGATTTGGCGCCCGATAAACTCATCTTT	CACDSVLGDLAPDKLIF
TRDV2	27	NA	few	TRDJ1	TGTGCCTGTGACACCGGCTCCCGTAATGGGCAATATCTTCCCCAGACTTACTGGCCGAGATACACCGATAAACTCATCTTT	CACDTGSRNGQYLPQTYWPRYTDKLIF
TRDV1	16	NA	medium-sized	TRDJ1	TGTGCTCTTGGGGTCACCCTTCGCAGGGGTACCGATAAACTCATCTTT	CALGVTLRRGTDKLIF
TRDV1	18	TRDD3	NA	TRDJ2	TGTGCTCTTGGGGTTTACTGGGGGATACTTTCTTTGACAGCACAACTCTTCTTT	CALGVYWGILSLTAQLFF
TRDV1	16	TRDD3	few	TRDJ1	TGTGCTCTTGGGGAACCCCAGGGGGATTACACCGATAAACTCATCTTT	CALGEPQGDYTDKLIF
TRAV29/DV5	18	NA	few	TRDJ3	TGTGCAGCAAGCCGTTTCGAGCTAACTACCTGGGACACCCGACAGATGTTTTTC	CAASRFELTTWDTRQMFF
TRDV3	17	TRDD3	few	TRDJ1	TGTGCCTCCCCCCCGGTCTCCTCGGGGGATAGCACCGATAAACTCATCTTT	CASPPVSSGDSTDKLIF
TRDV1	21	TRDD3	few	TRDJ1	TGTGCTCTTGGGGGTCATTTATATGGGGGATACGCCCTTACCTTCACCGATAAACTCATCTTT	CALGGHLYGGYALTFTDKLIF
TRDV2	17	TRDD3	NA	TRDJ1	TGTGCCTGTGACACCCGGGGGATACGACCCTACACCGATAAACTCATCTTT	CACDTRGIRPYTDKLIF
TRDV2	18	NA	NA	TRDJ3	TGTGCCTGTGACAGCCTGGTGGTCCGCTCCTGGGACACTCGACAGATGTTTTTC	CACDSLVVRSWDTRQMFF
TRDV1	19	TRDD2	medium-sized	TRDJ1	TGTGCTCTTGGGGAATCTTCATTCCTACACCCGACGTATTCCGATAAACTCATCTTT	CALGESSFLHPTYSDKLIF
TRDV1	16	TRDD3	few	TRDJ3	TGTGCTCTTACTGGGGTCCGCTCCTGGGACACCCGACAGATGTTTTTC	CALTGVRSWDTRQMFF
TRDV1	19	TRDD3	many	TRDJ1	TGTGCTCTTGGGGAACTATTGGCTTCCGTCTTGATGGGGGATAACAAACTCATCTTT	CALGELLASVLMGDNKLIF
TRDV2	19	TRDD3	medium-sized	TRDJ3	TGTGCCTGTGACAAAGTACTGGGGGATACCGCCTGGGACACCCGACAGATGTTTTTC	CACDKVLGDTAWDTRQMFF
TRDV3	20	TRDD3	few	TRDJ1	TGTGCCTTTAGCTCTCGTACTGGGGGATACGCGAGGGGGCCCCACGATAAACTCATCTTT	CAFSSRTGGYARGPHDKLIF
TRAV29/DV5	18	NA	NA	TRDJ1	TGTGCAGCAAGCGAGGGGCGGGTTGGCCCCTCGTACACCGATAAACTCATCTTT	CAASEGRVGPSYTDKLIF
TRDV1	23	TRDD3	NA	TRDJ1	TGTGCTCTTGGGGCCTTCCTCGGGGTCGGGGGATACGGAGCCGATCTGTACACCGATAAACTCATCTTT	CALGAFLGVGGYGADLYTDKLIF
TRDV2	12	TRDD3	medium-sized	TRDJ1	TGTGCCTGTGTTGGGGGATACGCTAAACTCATCTTT	CACVGGYAKLIF
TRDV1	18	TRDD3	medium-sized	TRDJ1	TGTGCTCTTGGGGAACTATGTAGACTGGGGATCTACACCGATAAACTCATCTTT	CALGELCRLGIYTDKLIF
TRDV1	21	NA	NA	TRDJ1	TGTGCTCTTGGAGTTCCTGTCTTCCTACGGCTGGGGGATCCAGGTTCCGATAAACTCATCTTT	CALGVPVFLRLGDPGSDKLIF
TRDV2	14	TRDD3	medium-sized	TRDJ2	TGTGCCTGTGACATACTGGGGGAGACAGCACAACTCTTCTTT	CACDILGETAQLFF
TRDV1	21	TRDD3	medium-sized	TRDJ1	TGTGCTCTTGGGGAACCCACCTTCCCCTACTGGGGGATACGCGACACCGATAAACTCATCTTT	CALGEPTFPYWGIRDTDKLIF